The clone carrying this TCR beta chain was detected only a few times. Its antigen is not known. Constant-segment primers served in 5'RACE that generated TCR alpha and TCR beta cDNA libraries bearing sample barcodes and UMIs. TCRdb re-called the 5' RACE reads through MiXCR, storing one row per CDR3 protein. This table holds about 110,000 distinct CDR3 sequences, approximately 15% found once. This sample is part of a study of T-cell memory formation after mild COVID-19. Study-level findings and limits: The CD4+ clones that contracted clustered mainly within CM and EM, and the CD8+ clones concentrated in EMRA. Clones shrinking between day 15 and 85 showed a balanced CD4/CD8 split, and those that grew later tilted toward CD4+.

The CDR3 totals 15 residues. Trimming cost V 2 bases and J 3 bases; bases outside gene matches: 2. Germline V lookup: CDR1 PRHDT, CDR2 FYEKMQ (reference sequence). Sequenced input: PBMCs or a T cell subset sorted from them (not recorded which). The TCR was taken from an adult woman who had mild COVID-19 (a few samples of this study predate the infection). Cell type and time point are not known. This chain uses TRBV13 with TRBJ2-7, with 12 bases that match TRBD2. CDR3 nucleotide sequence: TGTGCCAGCAGCTTAAGACTAGCGGGGGACTACGAGCAGTACTTC. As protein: CASSLRLAGDYEQYF.